Presented here are 26 T cell receptor beta chains from one specimen sequenced in a study of T cell responses to AZD1222 COVID-19 vaccine (dated by TCRdb to the early 2020s). The time point tag for this specimen amounts to: baseline before first vaccination. The protocol used for the library was the immunoSEQ multiplex PCR assay. Entries here come from immuneACCESS through TCRdb and include only in-frame sequences with V and J called. Some clones fail to appear in such tables; in the studies checked, an unresolved V gene covers under half of the shortfall, and the cause of the remainder is unknown. The sample table records about 79,000 clones; 80% of these occur just once. Of the sample, roughly a fifth is held by the ten largest clones. The source was peripheral blood, collected on day 0 of AZD1222 vaccination. These receptors were taken from an adult in good health.

The chain combines TRBV5-1 with TRBJ1-1, with a tentative D call TRBD1 (6 bases). The CDR3 has 16 amino acids. CDR1 is SGHRS, CDR2 YFSETQ, per germline. Between the trimmed V and J ends, which lost 4 bases and 0 bases, there was a span of 16 bases. CDR3 DNA sequence: TGCGCCAGCAGCCCACAGGGAGGTAGAGTGAACACTGAAGCTTTCTTT. The encoded protein is CASSPQGGRVNTEAFF. Complete variable domain (other parts from reference TRBV5-1 and TRBJ1-1): KAGVTQTPRYLIKTRGQQVTLSCSPISGHRSVSWYQQTPGQGLQFLFEYFSETQRNKGNFPGRFSGRQFSNSRSEMNVSTLELGDSALYLCASSPQGGRVNTEAFFGQGTRLTVV.

In DNA form, the CDR3 reads TGTGCCAGCAGTCTAGATGGACATAACACTGAAGCTTTCTTT. It encodes CASSLDGHNTEAFF. The chain links TRBV11-3 to TRBJ1-1; perhaps TRBD1 as D (5 bases). CDR1 is SGHNT, CDR2 YENEEA, per germline. The CDR3 has 14 residues. Trimming cost V 6 bases and J 2 bases, with 13 bases left between them.

The V and J genes are TRBV4-1 and TRBJ1-5, with TRBD1 identical over 9 bases. The J segment lost 7 bases and the V segment lost 2 bases, leaving 9 bases of the junction unmatched. CDR1 and CDR2 from the germline V gene are MGHRA and YSYEKL. The CDR3 sequence is 16 residues long. This chain's CDR3 is CASSQFYRGLQQPQHF. The CDR3 nucleotides read TGCGCCAGCAGCCAATTTTACAGGGGGCTACAGCAGCCCCAGCATTTT.

The V gene is TRBV10-3, the J gene TRBJ1-2; 9 bases map to TRBD1. Germline values: CDR1 ENHRY, CDR2 SYGVKD. This CDR3 contains 12 residues. The V and J ends lost 10 bases and 5 bases, in that order; junction bases with no gene match: 5. For the CDR3, the DNA is TGTGCCACTACAGGGGGCGATTATGGCTACACCTTC. Encoded protein: CATTGGDYGYTF.

The rearrangement joins TRBV11-3 to TRBJ1-1; a weak D match, TRBD1 (6 bases). The germline CDR1 and CDR2 sequences are SGHNT and YENEEA. The length of the CDR3 is 14 residues. V lost 1 base and J 10 bases, leaving 16 bases between the germline ends. The CDR3 coding sequence is TGTGCCAGCAGCTTAGGGGGGCCCTCGGCTCGAGCTTTCTTT. Translation: CASSLGGPSARAFF. The whole variable domain, remainder taken from reference TRBV11-3 and TRBJ1-1, is EAGVVQSPRYKIIEKKQPVAFWCNPISGHNTLYWYLQNLGQGPELLIRYENEEAVDDSQLPKDRFSAERLKGVDSTLKIQPAELGDSAVYLCASSLGGPSARAFFGQGTRLTVV.

The V and J genes are TRBV7-9 and TRBJ1-3; D remains ambiguous. This CDR3 spans 15 amino acids. Trimming shortened V by 1 base and J by 4 bases, and 11 bases separated the two germline ends. The germline V gene has CDR1 SEHNR and CDR2 FQNEAQ (reference sequence). CDR3 loop: CASSLGASDGNTIYF. CDR3 sequence (DNA): TGTGCCAGCAGCTTAGGTGCCTCGGACGGAAACACCATATATTTT.

The CDR3 protein is CAWSVNWESWYF. The CDR3 DNA follows: TGTGCCTGGAGTGTAAACTGGGAGTCATGGTATTTT. The chain carries TRBV30 and TRBJ2-3, with D maybe TRBD2 (5 bases). This CDR3 contains 12 residues. Germline CDR1 reads GTSNPN; CDR2 reads SVGIG (reference sequence). Trimming removed 0 bases from V and 14 bases from J, with 15 bases in between.

The V and J genes are TRBV18 and TRBJ1-5; 7 nucleotides align to TRBD1. The CDR3 totals 15 residues. V lost 5 bases and J lost 3; bases outside the gene matches: 7. Germline lookup yields CDR1 KGHSH and CDR2 LQKENI. The CDR3 region is CASSATGMVNQPQHF. CDR3 coding DNA: TGTGCCAGCTCAGCGACAGGGATGGTCAATCAGCCCCAGCATTTT.

V usage is TRBV25-1 and J usage is TRBJ2-2; 8 nucleotides line up with TRBD1. The CDR3 length is 15 residues. J lost 2 bases, V lost 5 bases, and 4 bases had no gene match. Per germline, CDR1 MGHDK and CDR2 SYGVNS. The DNA for the CDR3 is TGTGCCAGCAGTAACAGGGGGAAAAACACCGGGGAGCTGTTTTTT. It yields the protein CASSNRGKNTGELFF.

CDR3 in DNA: TGTGCCAGCAGCTTAGATCCGGGACAGGGCTACGAGCAGTACTTC. Translating it yields CASSLDPGQGYEQYF. The V and J genes are TRBV11-2 and TRBJ2-7, with 9 bases matching TRBD1. Germline values: CDR1 SGHAT, CDR2 FQNNGV. This CDR3 is 15 amino acids long. V was pared by 0 bases and J by 3 bases, with 3 bases of the junction left unmatched.

This sequence joins TRBV5-4 and TRBJ1-1; D unresolved. Germline V lookup: CDR1 SGHNT, CDR2 YYREEE (reference sequence). CDR3 length: 13 residues. V was pared by 2 bases and J by 2 bases, with 7 bases between. Written as DNA, the CDR3 is TGTGCCAGCAGCTTCCGAAGAAACACTGAAGCTTTCTTT. It codes for CASSFRRNTEAFF.

The chain couples TRBV10-3 to TRBJ1-2; 8 nucleotides line up with TRBD1. The CDR3 contains 12 residues. V shed 2 bases, J shed 13 bases, and the junction held 6 bases outside the gene matches. Looked up from germline, CDR1 is ENHRY and CDR2 is SYGVKD. The CDR3 region is CAISEPTGVGTF. CDR3 nucleotide sequence: TGTGCCATCAGTGAGCCGACAGGGGTGGGCACCTTC.

V gene TRBV5-1 combines with J gene TRBJ2-2; 8 positions match TRBD2. The CDR3 runs 16 residues. The trim removed 2 bases at V and 1 base at J, leaving 4 bases unmatched. From germline, CDR1 is SGHRS and CDR2 YFSETQ. This chain's CDR3 is CASSFTSGVNTGELFF. The CDR3 DNA reads as TGCGCCAGCAGCTTCACTAGCGGAGTGAACACCGGGGAGCTGTTTTTT.

The genes are TRBV5-1 and TRBJ2-5; D not resolved. Germline CDR1 SGHRS, CDR2 YFSETQ. V was clipped by 3 bases and J by 1 base, with 7 bases between them. CDR3 length equals 13 residues. The DNA for the CDR3 is TGCGCCAGCAGCTACCGAGGCCAAGAGACCCAGTACTTC. Residues: CASSYRGQETQYF.

About this clone itself: Other DNA sequences in the sample encode the same CDR3. The V gene is TRBV10-2, the J gene TRBJ2-7; the D is unclear. The germline CDR1 and CDR2 sequences are WSHSY and SAAADI. The CDR3 has 11 residues. Trimming took off 4 bases at V and 4 bases at J, with 5 bases between the two ends. The CDR3 nucleotides read TGCGCCAGCAGTGGCTCTTACGAGCAGTACTTC. Translation gives CASSGSYEQYF.

The chain has TRBV18 and TRBJ2-2; TRBD1 might be the D (6 bases). CDR3 length: 16 amino acids. Trimming removed 0 bases from V and 2 bases from J, with 10 bases in between. Germline CDR1 and CDR2: KGHSH and LQKENI. The CDR3 reads CASSPPGTPNTGELFF. CDR3 sequence (DNA): TGTGCCAGCTCACCACCGGGGACACCTAACACCGGGGAGCTGTTTTTT.

The gene calls are TRBV5-1 and TRBJ1-2; TRBD1 matches at 10 bases. This CDR3 has 15 residues. J lost 2 bases, V lost 4 bases, and 5 bases had no gene match. Germline V CDR1 and CDR2: SGHRS, YFSETQ. The CDR3 DNA sequence: TGCGCCAGCAGCCAACTGGGACAGGGGAACTATGGCTACACCTTC. Translation: CASSQLGQGNYGYTF.

The chain carries TRBV3-1 (or the pseudogene TRBV3-2) and TRBJ1-2, with 9 bases aligning to TRBD1. Trimming took 4 bases from V and 3 from J; bases not matched to a gene: 6. From germline, CDR1 is LGHDT and CDR2 YNNKEL (reference sequence). The CDR3 sequence is 15 residues long. CDR3 sequence: CASSRLGTGYYGYTF. CDR3 bases: TGTGCCAGCAGCCGTTTGGGGACAGGGTACTATGGCTACACCTTC.

This chain uses TRBV14 with TRBJ1-3; D remains unclear. The V gene's germline CDR1 is SGHDN and CDR2 FVKESK. Trimming took off 4 bases at V and 5 bases at J, with 9 bases between the two ends. The CDR3 runs to 13 residues. The DNA for the CDR3 is TGTGCCAGCAGCCCCCTCCTCCGAAACACCATATATTTT. Translated, it gives CASSPLLRNTIYF. Drawing the rest from reference TRBV14 and TRBJ1-3, the complete variable domain is EAGVTQFPSHSVIEKGQTVTLRCDPISGHDNLYWYRRVMGKEIKFLLHFVKESKQDESGMPNNRFLAERTGGTYSTLKVQPAELEDSGVYFCASSPLLRNTIYFGEGSWLTVV.

This clone occurred once. The CDR3 sequence: CASSLDGENSPLHF. The CDR3 nucleotides are TGCGCCAGCAGCTTGGACGGGGAGAATTCACCCCTCCACTTT. The gene calls are TRBV5-1 and TRBJ1-6; no clear D gene. CDR3 size: 14 residues. The germline gives CDR1 SGHRS, CDR2 YFSETQ. The V end lost 0 bases, the J end lost 7 bases, and 8 bases lay between the germline ends.

The chain is built from TRBV4-1 and TRBJ2-1, with D perhaps matching TRBD1 (6 bases). CDR1 MGHRA and CDR2 YSYEKL come from the germline V gene. CDR3 length: 16 amino acids. Trimming took 3 bases from V and 5 from J, leaving 17 bases between them. CDR3: CASSQRDTGTNNEQFF. The DNA of the CDR3 is TGCGCCAGCAGCCAGAGGGACACCGGGACCAACAATGAGCAGTTCTTC.

The chain combines TRBV7-9 with TRBJ2-5; D remains unclear. The CDR3 has 15 amino acids. V was shortened by 2 bases and J by 2 bases, with 12 bases between the two germline ends. CDR1 SEHNR and CDR2 FQNEAQ come from the germline V gene (reference sequence). The CDR3 loop reads CASSLTGREQETQYF. The CDR3 bases are TGTGCCAGCAGCTTAACGGGCAGAGAGCAAGAGACCCAGTACTTC.

This clone was seen a few times. CDR3 DNA sequence: TGTGCCAGCAGTGAGCGGCCGTTCGCGAACACCGGGGAGCTGTTTTTT. Translating it yields CASSERPFANTGELFF. The V gene is TRBV6-1, the J gene TRBJ2-2, with unresolved D. The CDR3 is made up of 16 amino acids. V was shortened by 3 bases and J by 0 bases, with 11 bases between the two germline ends. From germline, CDR1 is MNHNS and CDR2 SASEGT.

This sequence joins TRBV5-4 and TRBJ1-2; D gene ambiguous. The V end was cut by 2 bases, the J end by 3 bases, with 14 bases between. From germline, CDR1 is SGHNT and CDR2 YYREEE (reference sequence). The CDR3 extends over 15 amino acids. The CDR3 sequence is CASSLVGRADYGYTF. CDR3 DNA: TGTGCCAGCAGCTTAGTGGGGAGGGCAGACTATGGCTACACCTTC.

The J gene is TRBJ1-5, the V gene TRBV19; D is uncertain. V gave up 5 bases and J gave up 7 bases, with 12 bases separating them. There are 13 residues in the CDR3. Germline V gene sequence: CDR1 LNHDA, CDR2 SQIVND (reference sequence). The CDR3 sequence: CASSGGSRQPQHF. Written as DNA, the CDR3 is TGTGCCAGTAGTGGAGGATCGCGGCAGCCCCAGCATTTT.

This chain uses TRBV6-5 with TRBJ2-1; no reliable D call. V dropped 8 bases and J dropped 5 bases, with 16 bases sitting between them. The germline V gene has CDR1 MNHEY and CDR2 SVGAGI. CDR3 length: 14 amino acids. CDR3 amino acids: CASGSYFGDNEQFF. Written as DNA, the CDR3 is TGTGCCAGCGGATCGTACTTTGGAGACAATGAGCAGTTCTTC.